The T cell receptor (beta chain) under discussion was sequenced for a study of shared clonotypes between healthy human individuals. Findings of the study overall: Naive CD4 clonotypes overlapped across several donors at about 5.2%. The small donor group covered limited genetic and exposure diversity.

Sequencing was performed with immunoSEQ multiplex PCR; in TCRdb, only in-frame clones are kept and a portion is missing. The repertoire consists of around 620,000 clones, with roughly 95% occurring once and the leading ten covering around 0.11%. Positive CCR7 selection of CD45RO-negative cells yielded the naive CD8 cells, and terminally differentiated effector memory CD45RA+ cells were excluded. Germline trimming cut 3 bases from V and 6 bases from J; bases unmatched to any gene: 2. Germline-derived CDR1 and CDR2 are MDHEN and SYDVKM. CDR3 length: 13 amino acids. Concerning this clone itself: Its antigen remains unidentified.

The genes are TRBV28 and TRBJ2-4; 7 nucleotides align to TRBD2. This TCR was sampled from a woman aged 25-40 years in good health. The source material was naive CD8+ T cells sorted from blood. The DNA of the CDR3 is TGTGCCAGCAGTTTTACTAGCGTAAACATTCAGTACTTC. It codes for CASSFTSVNIQYF.